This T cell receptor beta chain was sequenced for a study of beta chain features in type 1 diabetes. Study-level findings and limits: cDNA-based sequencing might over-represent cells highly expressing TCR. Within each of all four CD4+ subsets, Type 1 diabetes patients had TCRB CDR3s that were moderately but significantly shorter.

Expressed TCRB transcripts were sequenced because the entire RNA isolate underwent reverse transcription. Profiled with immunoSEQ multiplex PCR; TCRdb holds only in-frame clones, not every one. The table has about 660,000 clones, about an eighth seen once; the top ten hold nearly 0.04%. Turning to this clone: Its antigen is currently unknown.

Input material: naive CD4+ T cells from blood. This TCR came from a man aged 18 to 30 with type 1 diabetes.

CDR3 sequence: CASSPWTGKGTDTQYF. CDR3 nucleotide sequence: TGTGCCAGCAGTCCTTGGACAGGGAAAGGCACAGATACGCAGTATTTT. The rearrangement uses TRBV27 and TRBJ2-3; TRBD1 aligns across 8 bases. The CDR3 extends over 16 amino acids. The trim removed 5 bases at V and 1 base at J, leaving 8 bases unmatched. Germline V gene lookup returns CDR1 MNHEY and CDR2 SMNVEV (reference sequence).